The rows below give T cell receptor beta chains drawn from one sample of a study of blood T cell repertoires in COVID-19. Profiling relied on immunoSEQ multiplex PCR, and the TCRdb table lists in-frame clones only, not all of them. The sample consists of about 84,000 clones, around 82% of them appearing once. The material sequenced was peripheral blood. These receptors were obtained from a man of 80 years or more with active or convalescent COVID-19. The CDR3 runs from the conserved cysteine through the conserved F or W. The D gene is left open where the match is weak. Expanded clones get a size class; other rows say once, few or many, or leave the size out.

J gene,D gene,V gene,clone size,CDR3 DNA,CDR3 protein
TRBJ1-1,.,TRBV30,.,TGTGCCTGGAGTGCAAAGACAGGGAACACTGAAGCTTTCTTT,CAWSAKTGNTEAFF
TRBJ2-1,TRBD2,TRBV11-3,.,TGTGCCAGCAGCTTTAGGACTAGCGGGGACAATGAGCAGTTCTTC,CASSFRTSGDNEQFF
TRBJ1-1,.,TRBV30,.,TGTGCCTGGAGTGTGGGCGCTATGAACACTGAAGCTTTCTTT,CAWSVGAMNTEAFF
TRBJ2-1,.,TRBV4-1,.,.,CASSQSGPFGSGEQFF
TRBJ1-2,TRBD1,TRBV30,few,TGTGCCTGGATCCCGGGAGACAGGGTAGTGAGCGGCTACACCTTC,CAWIPGDRVVSGYTF
TRBJ1-1,.,TRBV18,.,TGTGCCAGCTCGCCGCGGGCGGGGGGCGTGGCTGAAGCTTTCTTT,CASSPRAGGVAEAFF
TRBJ2-3,TRBD2,TRBV7-3,.,TGTGCCAGCAGCCTAGCAGCGGGGCCGTCCACAGATACGCAGTATTTT,CASSLAAGPSTDTQYF
TRBJ2-6,TRBD1,TRBV3-1/TRBV3-2,.,TGTGCCAGCAGCCCCAGGACGGGACAGAATTCTGGGGCCAACGTCCTGACTTTC,CASSPRTGQNSGANVLTF
TRBJ2-5,.,TRBV12-5,.,TGTGCTAGTGGTTTGGTTAGGGGTACCGGGTACCAAGAGACCCAGTACTTC,CASGLVRGTGYQETQYF
TRBJ2-2,TRBD1,TRBV7-7,.,TGTGCTAGCAGCACCGGGACAGGTGGTACCGGGGAGCTGTTTTTT,CASSTGTGGTGELFF
TRBJ2-1,TRBD2,TRBV7-3,.,TGTGCCAGCAGCTTAACGGGTAGCGGGGGTGGTAATGAGCAGTTCTTC,CASSLTGSGGGNEQFF
TRBJ2-1,TRBD2,TRBV28,.,TGTGCCAGCAGTTTACCTAGCGGGAGTGGGAGGGAGCAGTTCTTC,CASSLPSGSGREQFF
TRBJ1-2,TRBD1,TRBV5-1,.,TGCGCCAGCAGCTTGACAGGGGGCCCTGGCTACACCTTC,CASSLTGGPGYTF
TRBJ1-5,.,TRBV10-3,once,TGTGCCATCAGTGAGTCCGGAGAAAATCAGCCCCAGCATTTT,CAISESGENQPQHF
TRBJ1-1,.,TRBV6-5,.,TGTGCCAGCAGCCCCCTCGTGAACACTGAAGCTTTCTTT,CASSPLVNTEAFF
TRBJ2-1,TRBD2,TRBV25-1,once,TGTGCCAGCAGTGCCCTCACTAGCGGGAGTTGGGGGGGGCAGTTCTTC,CASSALTSGSWGGQFF
TRBJ2-7,TRBD2,TRBV10-2,.,TGCGCCAGCAGTGCCGGGACTAGCTCCTACGAGCAGTACTTC,CASSAGTSSYEQYF
TRBJ1-6,TRBD1,TRBV7-2,.,TGTGCCATCCAGACAGGGGGCGGTTCACCCCTCCACTTT,CAIQTGGGSPLHF
TRBJ2-7,.,TRBV7-9,.,TGTGCCAGCAGCTTAGCGCGCCCCAGGGATGAGGAGCAGTACTTC,CASSLARPRDEEQYF
TRBJ1-3,TRBD1,TRBV6-5,few,TGTGCCAGCAGTTTAGACAGGGCCGGAAACACCATATATTTT,CASSLDRAGNTIYF
TRBJ1-5,.,TRBV12-3/TRBV12-4,once,TGTGCCAGCCACCGCGGCAGCAATCAGCCCCAGCATTTT,CASHRGSNQPQHF
TRBJ1-3,.,TRBV4-2,.,TGTGCCAGCAGCCAAGCGGGTGCTGGAAACACCATATATTTT,CASSQAGAGNTIYF
TRBJ2-7,.,TRBV4-1,.,TGCGCCAGCAGCGCGACCCCAGGGGTTGGCTACGAGCAGTACTTC,CASSATPGVGYEQYF
TRBJ1-1,.,TRBV14,.,TGTGCCAGCAGCCTTACCAGGACTCACACTGAAGCTTTCTTT,CASSLTRTHTEAFF
TRBJ1-2,.,TRBV4-1,.,TGCGCCAGCAGCCGAGTTTCGGCTGTCGGGGCAGGGGCCAGCTATGGCTACACCTTC,CASSRVSAVGAGASYGYTF
TRBJ1-1,TRBD1,TRBV6-5,few,TGTGCCAGCAGATATGGGACAGCGAACACTGAAGCTTTCTTT,CASRYGTANTEAFF
TRBJ2-1,.,TRBV18,.,TGTGCCAGCTCCCGGCTCGGGGACTCCTACAATGAGCAGTTCTTC,CASSRLGDSYNEQFF
TRBJ1-1,.,TRBV6-5,.,TGTGCCAGCAGTTACTCGATTGTACCGGACACTGAAGCTTTCTTT,CASSYSIVPDTEAFF
TRBJ1-4,.,TRBV5-6,.,TGTGCCAGCAGCTCCGACAACGAAAAACTGTTTTTT,CASSSDNEKLFF
TRBJ2-7,TRBD1,TRBV11-3,.,TGTGCCAGCAGCTTAGACCACGGCGCAGGGGGCCGGGAGCAGTACTTC,CASSLDHGAGGREQYF
TRBJ1-6,.,TRBV27,.,TGTGCCAGCAGTTTATCGTTTAGCACACTTAATAATTCACCCCTCCACTTT,CASSLSFSTLNNSPLHF
TRBJ2-1,.,TRBV4-1,.,TGCGCCAGCAGCCAACTAGAGGGAGCCTCCTACAATGAGCAGTTCTTC,CASSQLEGASYNEQFF
TRBJ2-1,.,TRBV11-2,.,TGTGCCAGCAGCGTTGCGTCCGGGAACAATGAGCAGTTCTTC,CASSVASGNNEQFF